This TCR beta chain appears in the sequencing data of a study of T-cell memory formation after mild COVID-19. Notes on the study in general: The study detected some responding clones in pre-infection memory, suggesting cross-reactive memory joined.

To note about this clonotype: Its target is not known.

Via MiXCR, TCRdb re-called the 5' RACE reads, giving one row per CDR3 protein. The sample includes over 120,000 distinct CDR3 sequences, around 21% of them seen just once. Sequencing input: PBMCs or a T cell subset sorted from them (not recorded which). The clonotype comes from an adult woman who had mild COVID-19 (a few samples of this study predate the infection). Cell type and time point are not known.

The CDR3: CASSLTAGTYQETQYF. CDR3 nucleotides: TGTGCCAGCAGCTTAACGGCGGGGACCTACCAAGAGACCCAGTACTTC. The chain employs TRBV7-3 and TRBJ2-5; D possibly corresponds to TRBD2 (6 bases). The CDR3 is 16 amino acids. V lost 0 bases, J lost 0 bases, and 11 bases lay in between. Germline CDR1 is SGHTA and CDR2 is FQGTGA.